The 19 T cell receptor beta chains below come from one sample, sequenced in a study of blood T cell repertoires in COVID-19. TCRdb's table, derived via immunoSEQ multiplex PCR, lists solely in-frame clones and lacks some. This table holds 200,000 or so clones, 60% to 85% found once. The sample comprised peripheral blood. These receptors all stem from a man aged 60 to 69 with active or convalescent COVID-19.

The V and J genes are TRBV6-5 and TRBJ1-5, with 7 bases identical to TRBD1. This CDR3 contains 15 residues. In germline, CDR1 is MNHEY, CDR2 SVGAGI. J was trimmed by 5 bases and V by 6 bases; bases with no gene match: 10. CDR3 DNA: TGTGCCAGCAGCCCAAACAGGGGAACGGATCAGCCCCAGCATTTT. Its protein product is CASSPNRGTDQPQHF.

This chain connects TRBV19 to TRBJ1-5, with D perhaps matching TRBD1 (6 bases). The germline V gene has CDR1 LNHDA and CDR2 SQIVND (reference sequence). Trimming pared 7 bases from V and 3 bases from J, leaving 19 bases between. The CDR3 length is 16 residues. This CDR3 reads CASNVTPRGHNQPQHF. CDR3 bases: TGTGCCAGTAATGTGACCCCGCGGGGGCACAATCAGCCCCAGCATTTT.

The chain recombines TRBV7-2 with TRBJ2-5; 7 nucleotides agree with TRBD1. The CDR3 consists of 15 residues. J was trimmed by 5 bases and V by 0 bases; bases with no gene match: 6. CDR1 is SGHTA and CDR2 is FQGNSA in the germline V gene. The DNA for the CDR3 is TGTGCCAGCAGCTTAGCGGCAGGGGGAGTGGAGACCCAGTACTTC. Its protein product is CASSLAAGGVETQYF.

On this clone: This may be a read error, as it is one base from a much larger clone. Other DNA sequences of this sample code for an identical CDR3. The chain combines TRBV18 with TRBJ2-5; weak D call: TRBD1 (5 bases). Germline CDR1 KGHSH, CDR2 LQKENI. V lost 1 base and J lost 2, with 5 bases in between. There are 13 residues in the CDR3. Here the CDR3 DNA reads TGTGCCAGCTCACCACGACAGCAAGAGACCCAGTACTTC. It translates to CASSPRQQETQYF.

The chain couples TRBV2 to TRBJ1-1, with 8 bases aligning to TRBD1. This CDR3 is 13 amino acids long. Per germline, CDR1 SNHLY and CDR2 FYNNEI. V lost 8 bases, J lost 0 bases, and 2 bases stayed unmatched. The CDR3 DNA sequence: TGTGCCAGCCGGACAGGGCTGAACACTGAAGCTTTCTTT. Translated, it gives CASRTGLNTEAFF.

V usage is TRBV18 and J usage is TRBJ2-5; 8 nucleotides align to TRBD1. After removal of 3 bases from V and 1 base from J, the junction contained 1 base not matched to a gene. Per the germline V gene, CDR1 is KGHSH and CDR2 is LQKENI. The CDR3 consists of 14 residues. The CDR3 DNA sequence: TGTGCCAGCTCACCGACAGGGGTCCAAGAGACCCAGTACTTC. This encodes CASSPTGVQETQYF. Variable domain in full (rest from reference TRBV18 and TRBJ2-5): NAGVMQNPRHLVRRRGQEARLRCSPMKGHSHVYWYRQLPEEGLKFMVYLQKENIIDESGMPKERFSAEFPKEGPSILRIQQVVRGDSAAYFCASSPTGVQETQYFGPGTRLLVL.

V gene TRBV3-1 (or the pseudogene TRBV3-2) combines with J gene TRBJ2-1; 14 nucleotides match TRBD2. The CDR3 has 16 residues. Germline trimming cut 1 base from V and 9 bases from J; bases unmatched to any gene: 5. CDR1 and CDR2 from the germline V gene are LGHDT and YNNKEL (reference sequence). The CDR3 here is CASSQVGLAGEGEQFF. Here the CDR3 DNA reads TGTGCCAGCAGCCAAGTGGGACTAGCGGGAGAGGGTGAGCAGTTCTTC.

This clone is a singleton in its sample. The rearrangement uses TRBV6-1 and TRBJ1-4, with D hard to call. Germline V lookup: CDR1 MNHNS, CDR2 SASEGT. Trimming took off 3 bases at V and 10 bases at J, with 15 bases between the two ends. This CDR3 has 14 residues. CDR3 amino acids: CASSDLQGAAKLFF. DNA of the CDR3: TGTGCCAGCAGTGACCTTCAAGGAGCGGCAAAACTGTTTTTT.

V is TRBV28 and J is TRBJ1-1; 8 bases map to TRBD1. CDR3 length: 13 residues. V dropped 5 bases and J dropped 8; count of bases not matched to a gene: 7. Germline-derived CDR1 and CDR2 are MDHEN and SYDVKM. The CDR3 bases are TGTGCCAGCAGTACAGGACAGGGTTTGGAAGCTTTCTTT. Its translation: CASSTGQGLEAFF.

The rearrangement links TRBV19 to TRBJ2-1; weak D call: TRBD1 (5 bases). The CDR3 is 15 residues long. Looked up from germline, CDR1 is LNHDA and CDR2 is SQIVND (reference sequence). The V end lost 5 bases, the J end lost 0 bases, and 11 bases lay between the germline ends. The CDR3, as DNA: TGTGCCAGTAGTGAACAGGAAAGCTCCTACAATGAGCAGTTCTTC. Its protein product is CASSEQESSYNEQFF.

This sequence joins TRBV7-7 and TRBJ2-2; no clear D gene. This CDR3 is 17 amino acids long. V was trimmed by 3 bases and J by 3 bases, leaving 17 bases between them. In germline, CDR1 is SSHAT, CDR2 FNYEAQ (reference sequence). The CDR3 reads CASSFRFSRLYTGELFF. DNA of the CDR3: TGTGCCAGCAGCTTTAGGTTCTCGCGGCTGTACACCGGGGAGCTGTTTTTT.

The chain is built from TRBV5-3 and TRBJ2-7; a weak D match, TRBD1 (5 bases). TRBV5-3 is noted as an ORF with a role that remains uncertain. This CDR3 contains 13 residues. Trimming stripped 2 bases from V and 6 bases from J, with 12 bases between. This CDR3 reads CARSLGVVPEQYF. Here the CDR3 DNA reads TGTGCCAGAAGCTTAGGGGTAGTTCCCGAGCAGTACTTC.

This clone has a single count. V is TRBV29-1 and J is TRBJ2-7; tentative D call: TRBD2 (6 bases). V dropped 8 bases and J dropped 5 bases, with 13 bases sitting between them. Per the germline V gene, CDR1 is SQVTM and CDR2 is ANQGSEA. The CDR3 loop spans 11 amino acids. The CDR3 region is CSSRGGNEQYF. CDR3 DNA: TGCAGCTCTCGGGGAGGAAACGAGCAGTACTTC.

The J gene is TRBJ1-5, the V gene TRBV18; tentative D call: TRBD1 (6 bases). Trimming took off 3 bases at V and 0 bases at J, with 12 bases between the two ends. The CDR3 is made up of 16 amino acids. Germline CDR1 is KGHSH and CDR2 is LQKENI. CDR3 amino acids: CASSPDSAYSNQPQHF. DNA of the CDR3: TGTGCCAGCTCACCGGACAGCGCTTATAGCAATCAGCCCCAGCATTTT.

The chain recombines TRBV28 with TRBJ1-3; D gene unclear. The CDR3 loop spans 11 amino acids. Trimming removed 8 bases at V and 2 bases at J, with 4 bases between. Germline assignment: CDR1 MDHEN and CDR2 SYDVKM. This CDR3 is CASRAGNTIYF. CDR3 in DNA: TGTGCCAGCCGAGCTGGAAACACCATATATTTT. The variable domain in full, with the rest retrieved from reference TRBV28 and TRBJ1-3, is DVKVTQSSRYLVKRTGEKVFLECVQDMDHENMFWYRQDPGLGLRLIYFSYDVKMKEKGDIPEGYSVSREKKERFSLILESASTNQTSMYLCASRAGNTIYFGEGSWLTVV.

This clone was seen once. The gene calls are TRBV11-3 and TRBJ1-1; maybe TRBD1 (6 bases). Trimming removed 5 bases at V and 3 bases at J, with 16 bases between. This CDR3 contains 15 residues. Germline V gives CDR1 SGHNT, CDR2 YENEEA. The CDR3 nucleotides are TGTGCCAGCAGCCTGGGGGCAGGAGCGGACACTGAAGCTTTCTTT. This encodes CASSLGAGADTEAFF. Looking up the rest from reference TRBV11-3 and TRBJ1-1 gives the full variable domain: EAGVVQSPRYKIIEKKQPVAFWCNPISGHNTLYWYLQNLGQGPELLIRYENEEAVDDSQLPKDRFSAERLKGVDSTLKIQPAELGDSAVYLCASSLGAGADTEAFFGQGTRLTVV.

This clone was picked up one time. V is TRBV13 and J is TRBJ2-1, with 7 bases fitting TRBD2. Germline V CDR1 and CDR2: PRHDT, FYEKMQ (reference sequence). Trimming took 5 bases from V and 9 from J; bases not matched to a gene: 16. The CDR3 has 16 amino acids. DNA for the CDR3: TGTGCCAGCAGCGCCACGACAGCGGGATCCCTCAGTGAGCAGTTCTTC. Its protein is CASSATTAGSLSEQFF.

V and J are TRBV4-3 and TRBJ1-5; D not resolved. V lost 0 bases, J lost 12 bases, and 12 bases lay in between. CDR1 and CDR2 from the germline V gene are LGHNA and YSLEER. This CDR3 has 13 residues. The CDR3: CASSQDLQQFQHF. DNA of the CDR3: TGCGCCAGCAGCCAAGATTTGCAACAGTTCCAGCATTTT.

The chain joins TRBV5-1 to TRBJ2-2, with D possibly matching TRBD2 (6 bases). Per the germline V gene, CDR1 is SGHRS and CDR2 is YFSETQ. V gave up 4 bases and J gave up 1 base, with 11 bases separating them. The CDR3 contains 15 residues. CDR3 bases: TGCGCCAGCAGCCCTCTAGCGAGGAACACCGGGGAGCTGTTTTTT. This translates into CASSPLARNTGELFF.